This T cell receptor beta chain was identified during a study of T cells after yellow fever vaccination. Whole-study findings and limits: Some clonotypes, a small share, were shared between CD4 and CD8 compartments. Post-booster repertoires contained most primary-vaccination clones again (96% CD4, roughly 91% CD8). The secondary response showed a weaker magnitude and a faster peak, day 5 versus 15.

TCRdb reanalysed the 5' RACE reads using MiXCR and keeps one entry per CDR3 protein. Seen here are 200,000 to 300,000 distinct CDR3 sequences, 6.9% observed once, and the top ten hold about 0.85%. This clonotype was found a few times. The antigen is not known. The TCR sequence derives from a man aged 30 to 39 who received the YFV17D yellow fever vaccine. The sample was CD4+ T cells sorted from PBMCs, taken 15 days after the yellow fever booster vaccination.

CDR3 sequence (DNA): TGTGCCAGCAGCCCGCGTCCGCACGAGCAGTACTTC. Protein sequence: CASSPRPHEQYF. The rearrangement links TRBV3-1 to TRBJ2-7; D gene unclear. CDR1 is LGHDT and CDR2 is YNNKEL in the germline V gene (reference sequence). The CDR3 runs 12 residues. Trimming removed 4 bases at V and 5 bases at J, with 9 bases between.